This is a list of T cell receptor beta chains from one sample in a study of cytomegalovirus exposure and HLA in healthy donors. The data were produced by immunoSEQ multiplex PCR, yet TCRdb's version contains in-frame clones alone and is incomplete. The table records 55,000 to 80,000 clones, around 80% of them present only once. Sample: PBMCs. The receptor source for this set is a woman in her 40s in good health and CMV-seropositive. CDR3s leave out the opening cysteine and the closing phenylalanine or tryptophan.

j_gene: TRBJ1-1; v_gene: TRBV15; CDR3aa: ATSLRSRLVDTEAF
j_gene: TRBJ1-1; v_gene: TRBV6-5; CDR3aa: ASRLDREAF
j_gene: TRBJ1-2; v_gene: TRBV2; CDR3aa: ASRELDKNGYT
j_gene: TRBJ2-7; v_gene: TRBV5-1; CDR3aa: ASSFGQGLSYEQY
j_gene: TRBJ2-7; v_gene: TRBV14; CDR3aa: ASSQGVLGQGYEQY
j_gene: TRBJ2-1; v_gene: TRBV29-1; CDR3aa: SVESGWQLNEQF
j_gene: TRBJ2-7; v_gene: TRBV11-2; CDR3aa: ASTPERSSYEQY
j_gene: TRBJ2-7; v_gene: TRBV27; CDR3aa: ASSSGQGNSEQY
j_gene: TRBJ2-7; v_gene: TRBV4-1; CDR3aa: ASSQDRGVWEQY
j_gene: TRBJ2-7; v_gene: TRBV5-6; CDR3aa: ASSLDRGHTYEQY
j_gene: TRBJ2-3; v_gene: TRBV6-5; CDR3aa: ASSQRLGGTDTQY
j_gene: TRBJ1-4; v_gene: TRBV19; CDR3aa: ATSSRGFEKLF
j_gene: TRBJ1-6; v_gene: TRBV6-5; CDR3aa: ASSYSLNHGQPLH
j_gene: TRBJ2-7; v_gene: TRBV6-6; CDR3aa: ASSSGQGGTYEQY
j_gene: TRBJ1-2; v_gene: TRBV19; CDR3aa: ASSLDKYGYT
j_gene: TRBJ2-6; v_gene: TRBV5-4; CDR3aa: ASSWGGRLSSGANVLT
j_gene: TRBJ2-2; v_gene: TRBV6-6; CDR3aa: ASSYSRGGWTGELF
j_gene: TRBJ2-7; v_gene: TRBV5-1; CDR3aa: ASSLSGVLGEQY
j_gene: TRBJ1-2; v_gene: TRBV19; CDR3aa: ASRTSPGQGLRGYT
j_gene: TRBJ1-2; v_gene: TRBV6-6; CDR3aa: ASSYRGIYGYT
j_gene: TRBJ2-7; v_gene: TRBV19; CDR3aa: ASSIGSRALAYEQY
j_gene: TRBJ1-1; v_gene: TRBV27; CDR3aa: ASSLRNRGAVNTEAF
j_gene: TRBJ1-2; v_gene: TRBV7-2; CDR3aa: ASSPEPGQLGNYGYT
j_gene: TRBJ1-1; v_gene: TRBV7-9; CDR3aa: SSSFGLVTEAF
j_gene: TRBJ2-2; v_gene: TRBV10-1; CDR3aa: ASSALLAGGTGELF
j_gene: TRBJ2-7; v_gene: TRBV7-9; CDR3aa: ASSLVGYEQY
j_gene: TRBJ1-1; v_gene: TRBV27; CDR3aa: ASSFVAGGTEAF
j_gene: TRBJ1-2; v_gene: TRBV6-6; CDR3aa: ASSYSRLLDGYT
j_gene: TRBJ1-1; v_gene: TRBV29-1; CDR3aa: SALTGQNTEAF
j_gene: TRBJ2-7; v_gene: TRBV29-1; CDR3aa: SVLPGQPPYEQY
j_gene: TRBJ1-1; v_gene: TRBV19; CDR3aa: ASSAQQGANAF
j_gene: TRBJ2-1; v_gene: TRBV9; CDR3aa: ASSPRLGLNEQF
j_gene: TRBJ2-4; v_gene: TRBV13; CDR3aa: ATSRDENIQY
j_gene: TRBJ1-1; v_gene: TRBV6-6; CDR3aa: ASSSWTGRNTEAF
j_gene: TRBJ1-3; v_gene: TRBV30; CDR3aa: AWSGRQGDSAGNTIY
j_gene: TRBJ1-6; v_gene: TRBV25-1; CDR3aa: ASSLRDYNSPLH
j_gene: TRBJ2-4; v_gene: TRBV13; CDR3aa: ASSRGKNIQY
j_gene: TRBJ2-4; v_gene: TRBV5-1; CDR3aa: ASSPGQGVNIQY
j_gene: TRBJ2-3; v_gene: TRBV5-4; CDR3aa: ATSLERATDTQY
j_gene: TRBJ2-7; v_gene: TRBV21-1; CDR3aa: ASSKALAGPTSYEQY
j_gene: TRBJ1-1; v_gene: TRBV5-1; CDR3aa: ASRPGMVYTEAF